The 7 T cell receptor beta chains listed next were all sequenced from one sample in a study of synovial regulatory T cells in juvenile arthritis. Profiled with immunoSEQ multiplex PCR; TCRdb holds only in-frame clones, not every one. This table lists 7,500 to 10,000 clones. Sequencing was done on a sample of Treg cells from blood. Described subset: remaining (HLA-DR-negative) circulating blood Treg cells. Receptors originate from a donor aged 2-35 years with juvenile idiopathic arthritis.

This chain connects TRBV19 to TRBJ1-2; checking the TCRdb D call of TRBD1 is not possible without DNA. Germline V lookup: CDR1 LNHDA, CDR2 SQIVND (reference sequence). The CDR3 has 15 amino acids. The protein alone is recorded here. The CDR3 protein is CASTRNRGNPYGYTF.

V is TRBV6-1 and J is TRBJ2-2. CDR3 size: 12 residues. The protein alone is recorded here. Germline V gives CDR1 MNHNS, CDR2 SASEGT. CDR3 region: CATRGENGELFF.

The CDR3 protein is CSALNLGEQYF. The chain uses TRBV20-1 and TRBJ2-7. The CDR3 consists of 11 residues. No DNA accompanies this entry. The V gene's germline CDR1 is DFQATT and CDR2 SNEGSKA (reference sequence).

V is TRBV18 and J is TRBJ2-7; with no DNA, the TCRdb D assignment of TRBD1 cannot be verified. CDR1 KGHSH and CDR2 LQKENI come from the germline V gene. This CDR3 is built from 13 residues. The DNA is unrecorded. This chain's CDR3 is CASSPPQGHEQYF.

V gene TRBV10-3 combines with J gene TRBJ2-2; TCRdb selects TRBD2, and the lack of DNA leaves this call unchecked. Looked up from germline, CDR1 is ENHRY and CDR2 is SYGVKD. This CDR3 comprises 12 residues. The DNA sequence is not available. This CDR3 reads CAIKRVNGELFF.

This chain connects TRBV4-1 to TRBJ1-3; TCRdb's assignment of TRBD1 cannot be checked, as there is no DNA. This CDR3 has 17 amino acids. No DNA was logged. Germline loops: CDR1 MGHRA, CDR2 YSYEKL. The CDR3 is CASSQESLYTSGNTIYF.

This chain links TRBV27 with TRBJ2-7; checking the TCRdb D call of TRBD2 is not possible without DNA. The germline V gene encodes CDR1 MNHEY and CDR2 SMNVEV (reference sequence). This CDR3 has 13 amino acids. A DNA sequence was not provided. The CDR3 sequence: CASGRTSNYEQYF.